The 18 T cell receptor beta chains listed next were all sequenced from one sample in a study of blood T cell repertoires in COVID-19. Method: immunoSEQ multiplex PCR; TCRdb's copy keeps in-frame clones and lacks some. The sample has about 100,000 clones, almost 80% seen once. The source material was peripheral blood. Source of these receptors: a man aged 65 to 85 with active or convalescent COVID-19.

The chain couples TRBV14 to TRBJ2-7; D is possibly TRBD2 (6 bases). Per the germline V gene, CDR1 is SGHDN and CDR2 is FVKESK. This CDR3 contains 16 residues. V was trimmed by 2 bases and J by 5 bases, leaving 19 bases between them. The CDR3 region is CASSQKIALARNEQYF. The CDR3 coding sequence is TGTGCCAGCAGCCAAAAGATAGCCCTAGCGAGGAACGAGCAGTACTTC.

This rearrangement joins TRBV2 to TRBJ2-1, with 11 bases identical to TRBD1. Germline CDR1 is SNHLY and CDR2 is FYNNEI. J lost 7 bases, V lost 6 bases, and 8 bases had no gene match. CDR3 length equals 15 residues. In nucleotides, the CDR3 is TGTGCCAGCAGCCTGGGACAGGGGGTCGGGAATGAGCAGTTCTTC. Translating it yields CASSLGQGVGNEQFF. The full variable domain, its missing parts supplied by reference TRBV2 and TRBJ2-1, is EPEVTQTPSHQVTQMGQEVILRCVPISNHLYFYWYRQILGQKVEFLVSFYNNEISEKSEIFDDQFSVERPDGSNFTLKIRSTKLEDSAMYFCASSLGQGVGNEQFFGPGTRLTVL.

The chain employs TRBV6-5 and TRBJ1-1, with TRBD1 matching over 11 bases. This CDR3 is 14 amino acids long. CDR1 is MNHEY and CDR2 is SVGAGI in the germline V gene. Losses at the gene ends were 7 bases for V and 3 bases for J; bases not matched to a gene: 4. In DNA form, the CDR3 reads TGTGCCAGCACAAGGACAGGGGGCTACACTGAAGCTTTCTTT. It specifies CASTRTGGYTEAFF.

The V and J genes are TRBV10-3 and TRBJ1-6; no reliable D call. V lost 3 bases, J lost 4 bases, and 10 bases lay in between. This CDR3 is 15 amino acids long. Per the germline V gene, CDR1 is ENHRY and CDR2 is SYGVKD. Here the CDR3 DNA reads TGTGCCATCAGTGAAGCATCGACTTATAATTCACCCCTCCACTTT. As protein: CAISEASTYNSPLHF.

This chain links TRBV9 with TRBJ2-7; TRBD1 agrees at 8 bases. The CDR3 extends over 14 amino acids. The germline CDR1 and CDR2 sequences are SGDLS and YYNGEE. The junction had 2 bases not matched to a gene; V was cut back by 0 bases and J by 3 bases. The CDR3 protein is CASSVAQGGYEQYF. The CDR3 region has the DNA TGTGCCAGCAGCGTAGCACAGGGGGGCTACGAGCAGTACTTC. Together with reference TRBV9 and TRBJ2-7, the CDR3 gives the full variable domain: DSGVTQTPKHLITATGQRVTLRCSPRSGDLSVYWYQQSLDQGLQFLIQYYNGEERAKGNILERFSAQQFPDLHSELNLSSLELGDSALYFCASSVAQGGYEQYFGPGTRLTVT.

The rearrangement links TRBV25-1 to TRBJ2-7, with a possible D match to TRBD2 (5 bases). Between the trimmed V and J ends, which lost 8 bases and 4 bases, there was a span of 9 bases. The CDR3 totals 11 residues. Germline V CDR1 and CDR2: MGHDK, SYGVNS. CDR3 amino acids: CASRRRYEQYF. CDR3 in DNA: TGTGCCAGCCGGAGGAGGTACGAGCAGTACTTC.

The chain joins TRBV7-2 to TRBJ1-4; 9 bases line up with TRBD1. There are 14 residues in the CDR3. Unmatched junction bases numbered 6, after V lost 6 bases and J lost 7 bases. Germline lookup yields CDR1 SGHTA and CDR2 FQGNSA. The CDR3 here is CASSQDRGTEKLFF. The CDR3 DNA is TGTGCCAGCAGTCAGGACAGGGGTACTGAAAAACTGTTTTTT.

The chain uses TRBV18 and TRBJ1-2; D possibly corresponds to TRBD1 (5 bases). Germline V gene data show CDR1 as KGHSH and CDR2 as LQKENI. Trimming left V 8 bases short and J 3 bases short, with 10 bases between. This CDR3 region has 12 residues. CDR3 amino acids: CASGRADYGYTF. DNA for the CDR3: TGTGCCAGCGGCAGGGCGGACTATGGCTACACCTTC.

V gene TRBV4-3 combines with J gene TRBJ2-1, with D unresolved. Trimming removed 0 bases from V and 0 bases from J, with 15 bases in between. Per the germline V gene, CDR1 is LGHNA and CDR2 is YSLEER. The CDR3 is made up of 18 amino acids. CDR3 nucleotide sequence: TGCGCCAGCAGCCAAGATCCCTCAAGAGGAAGCTCCTACAATGAGCAGTTCTTC. Protein product: CASSQDPSRGSSYNEQFF.

Judged by abundance, this clone is medium-sized. The chain recombines TRBV12-3 or TRBV12-4 with TRBJ2-7, with D possibly being TRBD1 (5 bases). The ends were cut back, 3 bases at V and 11 bases at J, with 17 bases in the middle. This CDR3 contains 13 residues. CDR3 residues: CASSFGQFIGEYF. CDR3 bases: TGTGCCAGCAGTTTCGGACAATTTATAGGAGAGTACTTC.

This chain uses TRBV5-6 with TRBJ2-2, with 8 positions matching TRBD2. From germline, CDR1 is SGHDT and CDR2 YYEEEE. The CDR3 runs to 17 residues. The V and J ends lost 2 bases and 6 bases, in that order; junction bases with no gene match: 12. DNA for the CDR3: TGTGCCAGCAGCTTTGATAGCGGGATGGTAGGGGCCGGGGAGCTGTTTTTT. This encodes CASSFDSGMVGAGELFF.

The V and J genes are TRBV25-1 and TRBJ1-1; D is perhaps TRBD1 (5 bases). Germline V CDR1 and CDR2: MGHDK, SYGVNS. V was clipped by 4 bases and J by 4 bases, with 7 bases between them. The CDR3 extends over 12 amino acids. CDR3 coding DNA: TGTGCCAGCAGTGGGGGGGTCACTGAAGCTTTCTTT. Amino acids: CASSGGVTEAFF.

The chain employs TRBV5-1 and TRBJ2-7; 14 bases fit TRBD2. The V segment lost 3 bases and the J segment 1 base; nucleotides outside the gene matches: 6. The germline gives CDR1 SGHRS, CDR2 YFSETQ. The CDR3 covers 17 residues. In DNA, the CDR3 is TGCGCCAGCAGCTGGGGACTAGCGGGAGATTCGTCCTACGAGCAGTACTTC. Amino acid sequence: CASSWGLAGDSSYEQYF.

The J gene is TRBJ1-2, the V gene TRBV14; 7 bases align to TRBD1. CDR3 size: 15 residues. Germline CDR1 is SGHDN and CDR2 is FVKESK. Trimming took 0 bases from V and 8 from J; bases not matched to a gene: 9. CDR3 bases: TGTGCCAGCAGCCAAGATTCGGGACAGAGGGGCGGCTACACCTTC. Amino acids: CASSQDSGQRGGYTF.

The rearrangement links TRBV4-1 to TRBJ2-2; D unclear. There are 13 residues in the CDR3. The germline CDR1 and CDR2 sequences are MGHRA and YSYEKL. Trimming stripped 3 bases from V and 5 bases from J, with 7 bases between. The CDR3, as DNA: TGCGCCAGCAGCCACACCGGTACCGGGGAGCTGTTTTTT. Translating it yields CASSHTGTGELFF.

The chain uses TRBV9 and TRBJ1-2; weak D call: TRBD1 (6 bases). Germline CDR1 is SGDLS and CDR2 is YYNGEE. CDR3 length equals 16 residues. Trimming cost V 0 bases and J 6 bases, with 18 bases left between them. The CDR3 nucleotides are TGTGCCAGCAGCGTAGCAAATAGTCCGGGGGGCCATGGCTACACCTTC. It codes for CASSVANSPGGHGYTF.

V gene TRBV5-1 combines with J gene TRBJ1-6; 9 bases line up with TRBD1. J gave up 9 bases and V 4 bases, and 8 bases lay outside the gene matches. CDR1 is SGHRS and CDR2 is YFSETQ in the germline V gene. This CDR3 is built from 15 residues. Written as DNA, the CDR3 is TGCGCCAGCAGCGAATGGACAGGGGAGAGTTCACCCCTCCACTTT. The encoded protein is CASSEWTGESSPLHF. Based on the CDR3 plus reference TRBV5-1 and TRBJ1-6, the full variable domain is KAGVTQTPRYLIKTRGQQVTLSCSPISGHRSVSWYQQTPGQGLQFLFEYFSETQRNKGNFPGRFSGRQFSNSRSEMNVSTLELGDSALYLCASSEWTGESSPLHFGNGTRLTVT.

This chain joins TRBV9 and TRBJ1-4; weak D call: TRBD1 (6 bases). Looked up from germline, CDR1 is SGDLS and CDR2 is YYNGEE. V gave up 0 bases and J gave up 2 bases, with 8 bases separating them. This CDR3 contains 15 residues. The DNA of the CDR3 is TGTGCCAGCAGCGTAGAGGGACATACTAATGAAAAACTGTTTTTT. Protein sequence: CASSVEGHTNEKLFF.